Presented here are 23 T cell receptor beta chains from one specimen sequenced in a study of cytotoxic CD8 clonotypes in ibrutinib-treated CLL. The table came from immunoSEQ multiplex PCR; TCRdb's copy has only in-frame clones and leaves some out. The sample contains roughly 250,000 clones, 70% of which appear only once. The sequencing here drew on PBMCs, taken after 24 months of ibrutinib treatment. The receptor source for this set is a human donor with chronic lymphocytic leukemia.

A few counts support this clone. The chain is built from TRBV7-9 and TRBJ2-7; 11 bases map to TRBD2. Germline V gives CDR1 SEHNR, CDR2 FQNEAQ (reference sequence). The CDR3 sequence is 14 residues long. The V segment lost 6 bases and the J segment 3 bases; nucleotides outside the gene matches: 4. The CDR3 nucleotides are TGTGCCAGCAGGCCTGGACTAGCGGGCTACGAGCAGTACTTC. Its protein is CASRPGLAGYEQYF.

The chain recombines TRBV11-3 with TRBJ2-1; 11 bases fit TRBD2. The junction had 8 bases not matched to a gene; V was cut back by 5 bases and J by 5 bases. CDR1 SGHNT and CDR2 YENEEA come from the germline V gene. This CDR3 has 16 residues. CDR3 in amino acids: CASSLMGLADNNEQFF. The DNA for the CDR3 is TGTGCCAGCAGCCTCATGGGACTAGCGGATAACAATGAGCAGTTCTTC.

This clone was counted between two and nine times. This chain joins TRBV4-3 and TRBJ1-5, with D uncertain. Germline lookup yields CDR1 LGHNA and CDR2 YSLEER. Deletions cut 0 bases from V and 6 bases from J, with 6 bases between. The CDR3 extends over 13 amino acids. CDR3 region: CASSQDMGQPQHF. CDR3 nucleotide sequence: TGCGCCAGCAGCCAAGATATGGGTCAGCCCCAGCATTTT.

The genes are TRBV1 and TRBJ2-3; the table calls TRBD1, which could not be checked here. TRBV1 is marked as a pseudogene. The CDR3 length is 20 residues. CDR3 DNA sequence: TGCACCAGCAGCCAAGGGGACAGGGGGCGAGTTAGCGGCCCCACAGATACGCAGTATTTT. Protein sequence: CTSSQGDRGRVSGPTDTQYF.

This chain connects TRBV28 to TRBJ2-7, with 9 bases that match TRBD2. The CDR3 loop spans 18 amino acids. The germline V gene encodes CDR1 MDHEN and CDR2 SYDVKM. J lost 2 bases, V lost 3 bases, and 14 bases had no gene match. CDR3 protein: CASSFLAGGLPQTYEQYF. CDR3 nucleotides: TGTGCCAGCAGTTTCCTCGCGGGAGGGCTTCCCCAAACCTACGAGCAGTACTTC.

V is TRBV7-9 and J is TRBJ2-7, with 7 bases aligning to TRBD1. J gave up 4 bases and V 6 bases, and 6 bases lay outside the gene matches. Per the germline V gene, CDR1 is SEHNR and CDR2 is FQNEAQ (reference sequence). The CDR3 loop spans 13 amino acids. In DNA, the CDR3 is TGTGCCAGCAGGTCCGGGACAGAATACGAGCAGTACTTC. Translation gives CASRSGTEYEQYF.

The chain carries TRBV30 and TRBJ2-1; 7 nucleotides line up with TRBD2. Germline V gene data show CDR1 as GTSNPN and CDR2 as SVGIG (reference sequence). After removal of 5 bases from V and 10 bases from J, the junction contained 8 bases not matched to a gene. The CDR3 totals 12 residues. CDR3 amino acids: CAWDRAGFEQFF. The CDR3, as DNA: TGTGCCTGGGACAGAGCGGGGTTCGAGCAGTTCTTC. Based on the CDR3 plus reference TRBV30 and TRBJ2-1, the full variable domain is SQTIHQWPATLVQPVGSPLSLECTVEGTSNPNLYWYRQAAGRGLQLLFYSVGIGQISSEVPQNLSASRPQDRQFILSSKKLLLSDSGFYLCAWDRAGFEQFFGPGTRLTVL.

The chain employs TRBV29-1 and TRBJ2-1; tentatively, D is TRBD2 (6 bases). CDR3 size: 11 residues. The germline V and J ends were trimmed by 4 bases and 7 bases, with 8 bases remaining between them. Germline CDR1 and CDR2: SQVTM and ANQGSEA. CDR3 sequence reads: CSVGRVNEQFF. CDR3 in DNA: TGCAGCGTTGGGAGGGTTAATGAGCAGTTCTTC.

The chain has TRBV6-1 and TRBJ1-2, with D perhaps matching TRBD1 (6 bases). With 5 bases removed from V and 3 bases from J, the gap between germline ends came to 13 bases. The CDR3 is 14 residues long. The germline gives CDR1 MNHNS, CDR2 SASEGT. As DNA, the CDR3 is TGTGCCAGCAGTATTACAGGGTACGACTATGGCTACACCTTC. Translation gives CASSITGYDYGYTF.

The V call is TRBV7-2, the J call TRBJ2-7; unclear D gene. Germline values: CDR1 SGHTA, CDR2 FQGNSA. Trimming removed 4 bases from V and 6 bases from J, with 13 bases in between. The CDR3 is 13 residues long. The CDR3 spells CASSSGPFLEQYF. The CDR3 nucleotides are TGTGCCAGCAGCTCCGGACCCTTCCTCGAGCAGTACTTC.

This clone was observed a handful of times. The J gene is TRBJ2-3, the V gene TRBV19; 12 bases align to TRBD2. CDR3 length: 17 amino acids. Germline CDR1 and CDR2: LNHDA and SQIVND (reference sequence). With 0 bases clipped from V and 1 base from J, the junction kept 2 bases outside the gene matches. DNA of the CDR3: TGTGCCAGTAGTATAGATCTAGCGGGAGGGGGCACAGATACGCAGTATTTT. Its protein product is CASSIDLAGGGTDTQYF. Together with reference TRBV19 and TRBJ2-3, the CDR3 gives the full variable domain: DGGITQSPKYLFRKEGQNVTLSCEQNLNHDAMYWYRQDPGQGLRLIYYSQIVNDFQKGDIAEGYSVSREKKESFPLTVTSAQKNPTAFYLCASSIDLAGGGTDTQYFGPGTRLTVL.

The chain links TRBV29-1 to TRBJ1-1; 11 positions agree with TRBD1. Unmatched junction bases numbered 7, after V lost 4 bases and J lost 3 bases. Per the germline V gene, CDR1 is SQVTM and CDR2 is ANQGSEA. The CDR3 runs to 15 residues. The CDR3 loop reads CSVGPGQGGYTEAFF. DNA for the CDR3: TGCAGCGTTGGTCCGGGACAGGGGGGTTACACTGAAGCTTTCTTT.

The chain employs TRBV10-3 and TRBJ2-1; D is unresolved. CDR1 and CDR2 from the germline V gene are ENHRY and SYGVKD. V shed 7 bases and J shed 8 bases, with 15 bases lying between them. This CDR3 spans 13 amino acids. The DNA of the CDR3 is TGTGCCATCACCGGCCAGCGCGGCGATGAGCAGTTCTTC. Translated: CAITGQRGDEQFF.

The CDR3 region is CASGLQETQYF. The CDR3 nucleotides are TGCGCCTCTGGACTGCAAGAGACCCAGTACTTC. The chain carries TRBV5-1 and TRBJ2-5; D might be TRBD2 (5 bases). In germline, CDR1 is SGHRS, CDR2 YFSETQ. V lost 10 bases and J lost 2, with 9 bases in between. This CDR3 comprises 11 residues. Filled out from reference TRBV5-1 and TRBJ2-5, the complete variable domain reads KAGVTQTPRYLIKTRGQQVTLSCSPISGHRSVSWYQQTPGQGLQFLFEYFSETQRNKGNFPGRFSGRQFSNSRSEMNVSTLELGDSALYLCASGLQETQYFGPGTRLLVL.

The gene calls are TRBV19 and TRBJ2-1; maybe TRBD1 (5 bases). This CDR3 has 16 residues. V dropped 8 bases and J dropped 0 bases, with 17 bases sitting between them. The germline CDR1 and CDR2 sequences are LNHDA and SQIVND (reference sequence). CDR3 in amino acids: CASADSSPISYNEQFF. The CDR3 bases are TGTGCCAGTGCAGACAGTTCCCCAATCTCCTACAATGAGCAGTTCTTC.

This clone was seen a few times. The chain combines TRBV11-2 with TRBJ2-7; 8 bases match TRBD2. Trimming took 1 base from V and 4 from J; bases not matched to a gene: 9. This CDR3 comprises 16 residues. The V gene's germline CDR1 is SGHAT and CDR2 FQNNGV. CDR3 DNA sequence: TGTGCCAGCAGCTTAGGTGGAGCGGGAGCATGGTACGAGCAGTACTTC. Its translation is CASSLGGAGAWYEQYF.

In this sample, this clone turned up a few times. This chain links TRBV4-2 with TRBJ1-2; 7 nucleotides line up with TRBD1. The CDR3 contains 15 residues. J lost 4 bases, V lost 3 bases, and 8 bases had no gene match. Per germline, CDR1 LGHNA and CDR2 YNFKEQ. In nucleotides, the CDR3 is TGTGCCAGCAGCCACGGACAGGCGATCTCCTATGGCTACACCTTC. Encoded protein: CASSHGQAISYGYTF.

J is TRBJ2-3 and V is TRBV6-5; a weak D match, TRBD2 (7 bases). V was shortened by 2 bases and J by 0 bases, with 9 bases between the two germline ends. This CDR3 has 15 residues. The germline V gene encodes CDR1 MNHEY and CDR2 SVGAGI. CDR3 in amino acids: CASSYAGASTDTQYF. As DNA, the CDR3 is TGTGCCAGCAGTTACGCGGGGGCTAGCACAGATACGCAGTATTTT.

This chain uses TRBV6-1 with TRBJ2-3; D is uncertain. CDR3 size: 15 residues. Germline values: CDR1 MNHNS, CDR2 SASEGT. V shed 7 bases and J shed 2 bases, with 16 bases lying between them. DNA of the CDR3: TGTGCCAGCACCGGCGGCGGCTCCCTCACAGATACGCAGTATTTT. It is translated as CASTGGGSLTDTQYF.

The CDR3 reads CASSLGSLNEQYF. CDR3 DNA sequence: TGCGCCAGCAGCTTGGGCAGTTTAAACGAGCAGTACTTC. This sequence joins TRBV5-1 and TRBJ2-7, with D unresolved. From germline, CDR1 is SGHRS and CDR2 YFSETQ. The CDR3 length is 13 residues. The germline V and J ends were trimmed by 0 bases and 5 bases, with 9 bases remaining between them.

This clone was detected only once. The junction departs from germline at one end; a sequencing error may be responsible. This sample also contains other DNA sequences that code for the same CDR3. The CDR3 is CASSLGGSYGYTF. In nucleotides, the CDR3 is TGTGCCAGCAGCTTAGGGGGGTCGTATGGCTACACTTTC. V usage is TRBV7-9 and J usage is TRBJ1-2; a possible D gene is TRBD1 (5 bases). The germline V gene encodes CDR1 SEHNR and CDR2 FQNEAQ (reference sequence). This CDR3 contains 13 residues.

The table lists this clone with a few counts. The J gene is TRBJ1-5, the V gene TRBV18, with 8 bases lining up with TRBD1. Germline V CDR1 and CDR2: KGHSH, LQKENI. The CDR3 is 16 residues long. The trim removed 2 bases at V and 5 bases at J, leaving 8 bases unmatched. This CDR3 reads CASSPGIGTGHQPQHF. In DNA, the CDR3 is TGTGCCAGCTCACCAGGGATCGGGACAGGCCATCAGCCCCAGCATTTT.

V gene TRBV6-7 combines with J gene TRBJ2-7; D could derive from TRBD1 or TRBD2 (5 bases each). TRBV6-7 is an open reading frame, and its role is uncertain. The V end lost 4 bases, the J end lost 4 bases, and 17 bases lay between the germline ends. This CDR3 has 15 amino acids. The CDR3 region is CASSSPGPATYEQYF. The CDR3 nucleotides are TGTGCCAGCAGTTCCCCGGGGCCAGCGACATACGAGCAGTACTTC.